The 30 T cell receptor beta chains listed next were all sequenced from one sample in a study of neoadjuvant anti-PD-1 for oral cavity cancer. Generated by immunoSEQ multiplex PCR, the TCRdb table keeps only in-frame clones and is missing some. The sample contains fewer than 20,000 clones, around 72% of which appear only once. The starting material was PBMCs, obtained before nivolumab (anti-PD-1) treatment. These receptors came from a person aged 35-79 years with oral cavity squamous cell carcinoma.

The chain couples TRBV6-5 to TRBJ2-1, with unresolved D. Trimming removed 2 bases at V and 9 bases at J, with 11 bases between. The germline CDR1 and CDR2 sequences are MNHEY and SVGAGI. This CDR3 contains 13 residues. CDR3 nucleotides: TGTGCCAGCAGTTACGGGGTAGTTGGTGAGCAGTTCTTC. This gives the protein CASSYGVVGEQFF.

The chain has TRBV30 and TRBJ2-7, with D hard to call. This CDR3 region has 12 residues. The ends were cut back, 2 bases at V and 3 bases at J, with 8 bases in the middle. CDR1 and CDR2 (germline): GTSNPN, SVGIG (reference sequence). The chain's CDR3 is CAWSPYNYEQYF. The CDR3 bases are TGTGCCTGGAGTCCCTACAACTACGAGCAGTACTTC.

The chain combines TRBV6-1 with TRBJ2-2; no clear D gene. Deletions cut 7 bases from V and 0 bases from J, with 9 bases between. This CDR3 spans 14 amino acids. Germline-derived CDR1 and CDR2 are MNHNS and SASEGT. CDR3 coding DNA: TGTGCCAGCATTAACATAGCGAACACCGGGGAGCTGTTTTTT. Amino acids: CASINIANTGELFF.

V usage is TRBV6-4 and J usage is TRBJ2-1; 7 bases fit TRBD1. J lost 7 bases, V lost 2 bases, and 5 bases had no gene match. The CDR3 extends over 14 amino acids. CDR1 is MRHNA and CDR2 is SNTAGT in the germline V gene. In DNA, the CDR3 is TGTGCCAGCAGTGACCCCCTACAGGGGAATGAGCAGTTCTTC. Its translation is CASSDPLQGNEQFF.

The chain has TRBV5-1 and TRBJ1-2; 11 bases are shared with TRBD1. The trim removed 4 bases at V and 4 bases at J, leaving 3 bases unmatched. CDR3 length: 14 residues. Per germline, CDR1 SGHRS and CDR2 YFSETQ. The DNA of the CDR3 is TGCGCCAGCAGCGGGACAGGGGGTGGCTATGGCTACACCTTC. Amino acid sequence: CASSGTGGGYGYTF.

This clone was seen once. J is TRBJ1-1 and V is TRBV29-1; D remains ambiguous. CDR3 length: 13 residues. CDR1 is SQVTM, CDR2 ANQGSEA, per germline. The ends were cut back, 3 bases at V and 3 bases at J, with 11 bases in the middle. The CDR3 loop is CSVETRTDTEAFF. CDR3 coding DNA: TGCAGCGTTGAGACCCGGACGGACACTGAAGCTTTCTTT.

The chain joins TRBV9 to TRBJ1-2, with 9 nucleotides matching TRBD1. The CDR3 length is 15 residues. CDR1 SGDLS and CDR2 YYNGEE come from the germline V gene. Germline trimming cut 5 bases from V and 3 bases from J; bases unmatched to any gene: 8. The CDR3 nucleotides are TGTGCCAGCAGACGGCCGGGACAGGGACACTATGGCTACACCTTC. Protein sequence: CASRRPGQGHYGYTF. Full variable domain (remainder filled in from reference TRBV9 and TRBJ1-2): DSGVTQTPKHLITATGQRVTLRCSPRSGDLSVYWYQQSLDQGLQFLIQYYNGEERAKGNILERFSAQQFPDLHSELNLSSLELGDSALYFCASRRPGQGHYGYTFGSGTRLTVV.

A single count supports this clone. The chain joins TRBV28 to TRBJ2-5; unclear D gene. The J call may be mistaken, given a closer DNA end match to TRBJ2-7. Germline lookup yields CDR1 MDHEN and CDR2 SYDVKM. The CDR3 loop spans 13 amino acids. The CDR3 loop reads CASQPTLVSEQYF. CDR3 bases: TGTGCCAGTCAACCAACCCTGGTTTCCGAGCAGTACTTC.

This clone has just a few counts. The rearrangement joins TRBV2 to TRBJ2-2; D is ambiguous. The CDR3 runs 13 residues. Germline assignment: CDR1 SNHLY and CDR2 FYNNEI. V was clipped by 5 bases and J by 5 bases, with 9 bases between them. Written as DNA, the CDR3 is TGTGCCAGCAGTATCCGCGAGACCGGGGAGCTGTTTTTT. Residues: CASSIRETGELFF.

This clone appeared once. V gene TRBV18 combines with J gene TRBJ2-7, with 7 nucleotides matching TRBD2. Per the germline V gene, CDR1 is KGHSH and CDR2 is LQKENI. With V trimmed by 0 bases and J by 0 bases, 5 bases remained unmatched. The CDR3 extends over 16 amino acids. The CDR3 loop is CASSPPGGRSSYEQYF. CDR3 in DNA: TGTGCCAGCTCACCACCGGGGGGGAGAAGCTCCTACGAGCAGTACTTC.

The chain joins TRBV5-6 to TRBJ1-2; D unresolved. CDR1 and CDR2 from the germline V gene are SGHDT and YYEEEE. Trimming left V 6 bases short and J 3 bases short, with 9 bases between. CDR3 length: 12 amino acids. The CDR3 spells CASTGSHYGYTF. The DNA for the CDR3 is TGTGCCAGCACAGGTAGTCACTATGGCTACACCTTC.

The V call is TRBV9, the J call TRBJ2-3, with 8 bases matching TRBD1. V gave up 1 base and J gave up 6 bases; unmatched junction bases: 4. Germline V gene data show CDR1 as SGDLS and CDR2 as YYNGEE. CDR3 length: 14 residues. CDR3 amino acids: CASSVRQGADTQYF. The DNA for the CDR3 is TGTGCCAGCAGCGTACGGCAGGGGGCTGATACGCAGTATTTT.

This rearrangement joins TRBV10-2 to TRBJ1-4, with D unresolved. V was clipped by 6 bases and J by 1 base, with 0 bases between them. The germline CDR1 and CDR2 sequences are WSHSY and SAAADI. The CDR3 consists of 11 residues. CDR3 amino acids: CASRTNEKLFF. The CDR3 nucleotides read TGCGCCAGCAGAACTAATGAAAAACTGTTTTTT.

The V gene is TRBV6-1, the J gene TRBJ2-7, with unresolved D. The germline V gene encodes CDR1 MNHNS and CDR2 SASEGT. The CDR3 has 14 amino acids. Between the trimmed V and J ends, which lost 4 bases and 2 bases, there was a span of 12 bases. The CDR3 here is CASSGLSSTYEQYF. The CDR3 DNA reads as TGTGCCAGCAGTGGCCTTAGCAGCACCTACGAGCAGTACTTC.

This chain joins TRBV6-5 and TRBJ1-2; unclear D gene. The CDR3 sequence is 15 residues long. Trimming removed 6 bases from V and 3 bases from J, with 17 bases in between. CDR1 is MNHEY and CDR2 is SVGAGI in the germline V gene. The CDR3 sequence is CASSDGRADYYGYTF. CDR3 DNA: TGTGCCAGCAGCGATGGCCGTGCCGACTACTATGGCTACACCTTC.

This rearrangement joins TRBV25-1 to TRBJ2-1; 15 bases agree with TRBD2. CDR1 and CDR2 from the germline V gene are MGHDK and SYGVNS. The CDR3 contains 16 residues. The V gene end was trimmed by 2 bases and the J gene end by 9 bases; junction bases not matched to a gene: 5. The DNA for the CDR3 is TGTGCCAGCAGTGAAGGACTAGCGGGGGGGAATAGTGAGCAGTTCTTC. It specifies CASSEGLAGGNSEQFF.

This clone was detected once. In DNA form, the CDR3 reads TGTGCCAGCAGCTCCCACGGGACTAGCGGGAGAAATGAGCAGTTCTTC. Protein product: CASSSHGTSGRNEQFF. This chain links TRBV7-3 with TRBJ2-1, with 14 nucleotides matching TRBD2. This CDR3 spans 16 amino acids. V lost 4 bases to trimming and J lost 7 bases; unmatched junction nucleotides: 6. Germline values: CDR1 SGHTA, CDR2 FQGTGA.

The J gene is TRBJ2-5, the V gene TRBV5-4; tentative D call: TRBD2 (6 bases). This CDR3 contains 15 residues. V was cut by 4 bases and J by 3 bases, with 16 bases left in between. Looked up from germline, CDR1 is SGHNT and CDR2 is YYREEE (reference sequence). DNA for the CDR3: TGTGCCAGCAGCCACGGAGCTAGCGAGGAAGAGACCCAGTACTTC. Translated, it gives CASSHGASEEETQYF.

This clone was detected a few times. The rearrangement links TRBV7-9 to TRBJ1-1; possibly TRBD1 for D (6 bases). This CDR3 has 15 amino acids. Germline V lookup: CDR1 SEHNR, CDR2 FQNEAQ (reference sequence). Trimming removed 5 bases at V and 0 bases at J, with 13 bases between. For the CDR3, the DNA is TGTGCCAGCAGCCCCCGGACAGTGATGAACACTGAAGCTTTCTTT. Translating gives CASSPRTVMNTEAFF.

The rearrangement links TRBV5-4 to TRBJ1-2, with 7 positions matching TRBD1. This CDR3 spans 15 amino acids. From germline, CDR1 is SGHNT and CDR2 YYREEE (reference sequence). Trimming removed 4 bases from V and 2 bases from J; junction bases left unmatched: 8. The CDR3 reads CASSPGQHSNYGYTF. The CDR3 DNA follows: TGTGCCAGCAGCCCGGGACAGCATAGCAACTATGGCTACACCTTC. Based on the CDR3 plus reference TRBV5-4 and TRBJ1-2, the full variable domain is ETGVTQSPTHLIKTRGQQVTLRCSSQSGHNTVSWYQQALGQGPQFIFQYYREEENGRGNFPPRFSGLQFPNYSSELNVNALELDDSALYLCASSPGQHSNYGYTFGSGTRLTVV.

V and J are TRBV18 and TRBJ1-3, with D perhaps TRBD1 (6 bases). Between the trimmed V and J ends, which lost 4 bases and 4 bases, there was a span of 14 bases. This CDR3 contains 15 residues. Germline V gene sequence: CDR1 KGHSH, CDR2 LQKENI. The CDR3 sequence: CASSLQGPPGNTIYF. CDR3 DNA: TGTGCCAGCTCACTTCAGGGGCCCCCGGGAAACACCATATATTTT.

The gene calls are TRBV2 and TRBJ1-1; D gene ambiguous. The CDR3 sequence is 12 residues long. Germline V gene lookup returns CDR1 SNHLY and CDR2 FYNNEI. Trimming shortened V by 7 bases and J by 3 bases, and 9 bases separated the two germline ends. In DNA, the CDR3 is TGTGCCAGCATCATGGTGGACACTGAAGCTTTCTTT. Translating gives CASIMVDTEAFF.

This clone came up a few times. The V and J genes are TRBV19 and TRBJ1-1, with TRBD1 matching over 7 bases. Germline loops: CDR1 LNHDA, CDR2 SQIVND (reference sequence). The V segment lost 8 bases and the J segment 0 bases; nucleotides outside the gene matches: 18. The CDR3 has 18 amino acids. Written as DNA, the CDR3 is TGTGCCAGTCGATTCGGACGAGGGACAGACTTTATGAACACTGAAGCTTTCTTT. Encoded protein: CASRFGRGTDFMNTEAFF.

This rearrangement joins TRBV5-6 to TRBJ2-4, with TRBD2 matching over 7 bases. V lost 3 bases and J lost 1; bases outside the gene matches: 4. In germline, CDR1 is SGHDT, CDR2 YYEEEE. The CDR3 has 15 residues. CDR3 sequence reads: CASSSAGEAKNIQYF. CDR3 bases: TGTGCCAGCAGCTCTGCGGGGGAGGCCAAAAACATTCAGTACTTC.

The CDR3 here is CASSEGRNYGYTF. CDR3 nucleotide sequence: TGTGCCAGCAGTGAGGGCAGAAACTATGGCTACACCTTC. The V call is TRBV2, the J call TRBJ1-2; D gene ambiguous. This CDR3 spans 13 amino acids. Germline values: CDR1 SNHLY, CDR2 FYNNEI. The germline V and J ends were trimmed by 3 bases and 2 bases, with 7 bases remaining between them.

The CDR3 DNA is TGTGCCGGAGTCCGTCTGAATGGCTACACCTTC. This codes for CAGVRLNGYTF. The chain has TRBV27 and TRBJ1-2, with D unresolved. Trimming took 11 bases from V and 6 from J, leaving 13 bases between them. The V gene's germline CDR1 is MNHEY and CDR2 SMNVEV (reference sequence). This CDR3 comprises 11 residues.

J is TRBJ2-2 and V is TRBV2; a weak D match, TRBD2 (5 bases). V was cut by 7 bases and J by 8 bases, with 14 bases left in between. The germline gives CDR1 SNHLY, CDR2 FYNNEI. CDR3 length: 13 amino acids. The CDR3 sequence: CASMREWAGELFF. In DNA, the CDR3 is TGTGCCAGCATGAGGGAGTGGGCTGGGGAGCTGTTTTTT.

This clone has just a few counts. The chain links TRBV4-2 to TRBJ1-6; 8 bases map to TRBD1. The J segment lost 7 bases and the V segment lost 1 base, leaving 0 bases of the junction unmatched. Germline lookup yields CDR1 LGHNA and CDR2 YNFKEQ. The CDR3 totals 14 residues. The CDR3 DNA reads TGTGCCAGCAGCCAAGGACAGGGGAATTCACCCCTCCACTTT. Translating gives CASSQGQGNSPLHF.

This clone came up a few times. The V and J genes are TRBV9 and TRBJ2-1; unclear D gene. The germline CDR1 and CDR2 sequences are SGDLS and YYNGEE. Trimming removed 3 bases from V and 2 bases from J, with 9 bases in between. The CDR3 length is 14 residues. Here the CDR3 reads CASSDDGTYNEQFF. The CDR3 DNA is TGTGCCAGCAGCGACGATGGTACCTACAATGAGCAGTTCTTC.

The V gene is TRBV6-1, the J gene TRBJ1-4; no definite D call. The germline CDR1 and CDR2 sequences are MNHNS and SASEGT. V was trimmed by 6 bases and J by 0 bases, leaving 5 bases between them. This CDR3 region has 13 residues. The CDR3 region is CASRPPTNEKLFF. The DNA for the CDR3 is TGTGCCAGCAGGCCACCAACTAATGAAAAACTGTTTTTT.